Listed below are T cell receptor beta chains from one sample, sequenced in a study of human T cells and chemical hapten exposure. TCRdb re-called the RACE reads with MiXCR, one entry per CDR3 protein. This table has approximately 100,000 distinct CDR3 sequences, roughly a tenth appearing once. This specimen consisted of whole blood, obtained in connection with sensitization to the hapten diphenylcyclopropenone (DPC). The receptors here all came from a woman between 35 and 50 years old with alopecia areata. Some clones in this sample may be carry-over from other donors' samples. Both conserved end residues are part of each CDR3. Each record gives: clone size, J gene, V gene, D gene, CDR3 DNA, CDR3 protein. D genes are given only for firm matches. A row's size may be missing; if present it is once, few, many or a size class.

size: many; J: TRBJ2-1; V: TRBV6-2/TRBV6-3; D: -; DNA: TGTGCCAGCAGTTGGGACCCCTCCTACAATGAGCAGTTCTTC; CDR3: CASSWDPSYNEQFF
size: many; J: TRBJ2-1; V: TRBV9; D: -; DNA: TGTGCCAGCAGCCCAGGTAGGGGGGCCGACTACAATGAGCAGTTCTTC; CDR3: CASSPGRGADYNEQFF
size: -; J: TRBJ2-7; V: TRBV6-2/TRBV6-3; D: TRBD2; DNA: TGTGCCAGCACTCCTCTCGAACTAGCGGGGAACTACGAGCAGTACTTC; CDR3: CASTPLELAGNYEQYF
size: few; J: TRBJ2-3; V: TRBV27; D: -; DNA: TGTGCCAGCAGTTTATCAGTAGCCCTAAGCACAGATACGCAGTATTTT; CDR3: CASSLSVALSTDTQYF
size: many; J: TRBJ2-3; V: TRBV11-2; D: -; DNA: TGTGCCAGCAGCTCGCAGAACACAGATACGCAGTATTTT; CDR3: CASSSQNTDTQYF
size: once; J: TRBJ2-3; V: TRBV10-3; D: -; DNA: TGTGCCATCGGTGAGTCGAACGCCCAGTATTTT; CDR3: CAIGESNAQYF
size: few; J: TRBJ2-1; V: TRBV7-6; D: -; DNA: TGTGCCAGCAGCTCTAACGGGGGGCCGTGGAATGAGCAGTTCTTC; CDR3: CASSSNGGPWNEQFF
size: few; J: TRBJ2-1; V: TRBV6-5; D: -; DNA: TGTGCCAGCAGCAATTGGGTGGACTACAATGAGCAGTTCTTC; CDR3: CASSNWVDYNEQFF
size: many; J: TRBJ2-3; V: TRBV7-9; D: TRBD2; DNA: TGTGCCAGCAGCTTAAGGGCCTTGGCTAGCGGGGGGCCCGATACGCAGTATTTT; CDR3: CASSLRALASGGPDTQYF
size: few; J: TRBJ1-4; V: TRBV18; D: -; DNA: TGTGCCAGCTCCCTGACAGGACTGGCAACTAATGAAAAACTGTTTTTT; CDR3: CASSLTGLATNEKLFF
size: -; J: TRBJ2-3; V: TRBV7-6; D: -; DNA: TGTGCCAGCAGCCCCAGCGGACTTGGGTATACGCAGTATTTT; CDR3: CASSPSGLGYTQYF
size: -; J: TRBJ2-7; V: TRBV3-1; D: TRBD1; DNA: TGTGCCAGCAGCCAAGGAGGAGGGACAGGGCTTTACGAGCAGTACTTC; CDR3: CASSQGGGTGLYEQYF
size: few; J: TRBJ1-5; V: TRBV19; D: -; DNA: TGTGCCAGCAAAGGGGCGATGGGAAATCAGCCCCAGCATTTT; CDR3: CASKGAMGNQPQHF
size: many; J: TRBJ2-2; V: TRBV19; D: TRBD1; DNA: TGTGCCAGTCAACAGGGGGCGATAAACACCGGGGAGCTGTTTTTT; CDR3: CASQQGAINTGELFF
size: many; J: TRBJ2-1; V: TRBV7-9; D: -; DNA: TGTGCCAGCAGCCCGACCTACAATGAGCAGTTCTTC; CDR3: CASSPTYNEQFF
size: -; J: TRBJ1-2; V: TRBV7-2; D: -; DNA: TGTGCCAGCAGCTTATTTGAAGTTGGCTACACCTTC; CDR3: CASSLFEVGYTF
size: few; J: TRBJ1-1; V: TRBV25-1; D: -; DNA: TGTGCCAGCAGTCCCCAGACAGTCACTGAAGCTTTCTTT; CDR3: CASSPQTVTEAFF
size: once; J: TRBJ2-1; V: TRBV7-9; D: -; DNA: TGTGCCAGCAGCTCCGGGGCGGACGGACAGTTCTTC; CDR3: CASSSGADGQFF
size: many; J: TRBJ1-4; V: TRBV29-1; D: TRBD1; DNA: TGCAGCGGGGGACAGGGGGATGAAAAACTGTTTTTT; CDR3: CSGGQGDEKLFF
size: few; J: TRBJ2-1; V: TRBV6-1; D: -; DNA: TGTGCCAGCAGTGAGGTTGATGAGCAGTTCTTC; CDR3: CASSEVDEQFF
size: -; J: TRBJ2-3; V: TRBV6-6; D: -; DNA: TGTGCCAGCAGTTACCATCAGGGTGCTAGCACAGATACGCAGTATTTT; CDR3: CASSYHQGASTDTQYF
size: -; J: TRBJ1-4; V: TRBV29-1; D: -; DNA: TGCAGCGTTGGATCCAATAATGAAAAACTGTTTTTT; CDR3: CSVGSNNEKLFF
size: few; J: TRBJ1-2; V: TRBV4-1; D: -; DNA: TGCGCCAGCAGCCAAGATGTTGGAAGGGTCTCCTATGGCTACACCTTC; CDR3: CASSQDVGRVSYGYTF
size: -; J: TRBJ2-7; V: TRBV7-8; D: TRBD1; DNA: TGTGCCAGCAGCTTAGAGGCAGGGGGCCAGAACGAGCAGTACTTC; CDR3: CASSLEAGGQNEQYF
size: few; J: TRBJ1-6; V: TRBV6-5; D: TRBD1; DNA: TGTGCCAGCAGTCTAGGACAGGTCTATAATTCACCCCTCCACTTT; CDR3: CASSLGQVYNSPLHF
size: -; J: TRBJ2-6; V: TRBV10-2; D: -; DNA: TGCGCCAGCAGTGAGTCGTCAGGGGTCGGCTCTAGGGCCAACGTCCTGACTTTC; CDR3: CASSESSGVGSRANVLTF
size: -; J: TRBJ2-5; V: TRBV6-2/TRBV6-3; D: TRBD2; DNA: TGTGCCAGCAGTGTAGCGGGGGGCCGAGAGACCCAGTACTTC; CDR3: CASSVAGGRETQYF
size: few; J: TRBJ1-5; V: TRBV27; D: TRBD1; DNA: TGTGCCAGCAGTTTGGTCAGGGGGCTCAATCAGCCCCAGCATTTT; CDR3: CASSLVRGLNQPQHF
size: -; J: TRBJ2-7; V: TRBV28; D: TRBD2; DNA: TGTGCCAGCACCACAGCGGGGGACTCCTACGAGCAGTACTTC; CDR3: CASTTAGDSYEQYF
size: -; J: TRBJ2-3; V: TRBV28; D: -; DNA: TGTGCCAGCAGTCCTGGGACTTTACTGACAGATACGCAGTATTTT; CDR3: CASSPGTLLTDTQYF
size: few; J: TRBJ2-3; V: TRBV7-2; D: TRBD2; DNA: TGTGCCAGCAGCCCCATTGGGACTAGCGCTTACACAGATACGCAGTATTTT; CDR3: CASSPIGTSAYTDTQYF
size: many; J: TRBJ1-1; V: TRBV5-4; D: -; DNA: TGTGCCAGCAGCCCCTACCGCGGGTTGAACACTGAAGCTTTCTTT; CDR3: CASSPYRGLNTEAFF
size: few; J: TRBJ2-1; V: TRBV28; D: -; DNA: TGTGCCAGCAGTTTAGGGGTGAGCTCCTACAATGAGCAGTTCTTC; CDR3: CASSLGVSSYNEQFF
size: many; J: TRBJ1-4; V: TRBV7-8; D: -; DNA: TGTGCCAGCAGCTTAGTGGAGGAAAAACTGTTTTTT; CDR3: CASSLVEEKLFF
size: many; J: TRBJ2-5; V: TRBV20-1; D: -; DNA: TGCAGTGCGATCCTCCTGGCAGGGGATATAGAGACCCAGTACTTC; CDR3: CSAILLAGDIETQYF
size: -; J: TRBJ2-3; V: TRBV7-2; D: TRBD1; DNA: TGTGCCAGCAGACTTGCGGGACAGGGGAAAGATACGCAGTATTTT; CDR3: CASRLAGQGKDTQYF
size: once; J: TRBJ2-7; V: TRBV2; D: TRBD1; DNA: TGTGCCAGCAGATCCGGACAGGCTAGCTCCTACGAGCAGTACTTC; CDR3: CASRSGQASSYEQYF
size: -; J: TRBJ1-1; V: TRBV6-2/TRBV6-3; D: -; DNA: TGTGCCAGCAGAGGACAGTATCCGTCTGAAGCTTTCTTT; CDR3: CASRGQYPSEAFF
size: many; J: TRBJ2-7; V: TRBV7-2; D: -; DNA: TGTGCCAGCAGCTTGGAAAGACTCTACGAGCAGTACTTC; CDR3: CASSLERLYEQYF
size: many; J: TRBJ1-5; V: TRBV7-8; D: -; DNA: TGTGCCAGCAGCTTAGCGATGGGGGGTCCCCAGCCCCAGCATTTT; CDR3: CASSLAMGGPQPQHF
size: many; J: TRBJ2-3; V: TRBV11-2; D: TRBD2; DNA: TGTGCCAGCAGCCATAGCGGGAGACGCACAGATACGCAGTATTTT; CDR3: CASSHSGRRTDTQYF
size: few; J: TRBJ1-6; V: TRBV18; D: -; DNA: TGTGCCAGCTCACCGGTTAGTATGGGGAACTCACCCCTCCACTTT; CDR3: CASSPVSMGNSPLHF
size: many; J: TRBJ1-2; V: TRBV6-5; D: -; DNA: TGTGCCAGCACCGATCACTATGGCTACACCTTC; CDR3: CASTDHYGYTF
size: few; J: TRBJ1-3; V: TRBV5-4; D: -; DNA: TGTGCCAGCAGCTTTGCAGGGGGAAACACCATATATTTT; CDR3: CASSFAGGNTIYF
size: many; J: TRBJ2-1; V: TRBV10-3; D: TRBD1; DNA: TGTGCCATCAGCGAGTGGACAGGCAACAATGAGCAGTTCTTC; CDR3: CAISEWTGNNEQFF
size: many; J: TRBJ2-7; V: TRBV20-1; D: -; DNA: TGCAGTGCGGAGGGGGGGGACAGGCCCTACGAGCAGTACTTC; CDR3: CSAEGGDRPYEQYF
size: many; J: TRBJ2-3; V: TRBV7-6; D: -; DNA: TGTGCCAGCAGCCCGGGGACTTCGAATACGCAGTATTTT; CDR3: CASSPGTSNTQYF
size: few; J: TRBJ2-4; V: TRBV7-2; D: -; DNA: TGTGCCAGCAGCTTAGAGCCCCGGCTAGCCAAAAACATTCAGTACTTC; CDR3: CASSLEPRLAKNIQYF
size: many; J: TRBJ2-5; V: TRBV24-1; D: TRBD1; DNA: TGTGCCACCAGTGACGGGACAGGGGGCTTGACCCAGTACTTC; CDR3: CATSDGTGGLTQYF
size: -; J: TRBJ2-7; V: TRBV6-5; D: TRBD2; DNA: TGTGCCAGCAGTGTCCCCCTAGCGGGGGGGAGGTACGAGCAGTACTTC; CDR3: CASSVPLAGGRYEQYF
size: many; J: TRBJ1-1; V: TRBV12-3/TRBV12-4; D: -; DNA: TGTGCCAGCAGACTTCAGGGGTCGAACACTGAAGCTTTCTTT; CDR3: CASRLQGSNTEAFF
size: few; J: TRBJ2-1; V: TRBV2; D: -; DNA: TGTGCCAGGAGGGGGAACAATGAGCAGTTCTTC; CDR3: CARRGNNEQFF
size: -; J: TRBJ2-5; V: TRBV6-6; D: TRBD1; DNA: TGTGCCAGCATTGACAGGGAAAGGAGGACCCAGTACTTC; CDR3: CASIDRERRTQYF
size: few; J: TRBJ2-1; V: TRBV20-1; D: TRBD2; DNA: TGCAGTGCCAGCACCGGGACTAGCGGAGCTGCAGGCTACAATGAGCAGTTCTTC; CDR3: CSASTGTSGAAGYNEQFF